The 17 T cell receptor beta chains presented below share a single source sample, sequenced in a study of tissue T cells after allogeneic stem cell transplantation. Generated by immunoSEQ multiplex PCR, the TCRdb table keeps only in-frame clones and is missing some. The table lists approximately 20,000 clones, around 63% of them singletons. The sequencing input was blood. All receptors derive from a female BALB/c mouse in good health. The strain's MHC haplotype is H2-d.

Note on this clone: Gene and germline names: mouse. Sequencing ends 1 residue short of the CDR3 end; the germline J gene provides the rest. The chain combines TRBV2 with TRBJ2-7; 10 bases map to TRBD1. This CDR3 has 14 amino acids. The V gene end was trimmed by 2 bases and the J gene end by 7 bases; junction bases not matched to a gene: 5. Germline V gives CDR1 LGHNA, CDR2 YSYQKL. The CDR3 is CASSQWDRGWEQYF. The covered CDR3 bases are TGTGCCAGCAGCCAATGGGACAGGGGATGGGAACAGTAC.

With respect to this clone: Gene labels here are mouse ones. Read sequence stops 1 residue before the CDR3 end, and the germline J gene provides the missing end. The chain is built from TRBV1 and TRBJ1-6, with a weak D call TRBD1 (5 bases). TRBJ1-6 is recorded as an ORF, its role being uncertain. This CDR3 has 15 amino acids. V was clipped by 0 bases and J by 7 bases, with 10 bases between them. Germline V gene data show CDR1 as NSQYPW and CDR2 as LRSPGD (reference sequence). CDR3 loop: CTCSADGRQNSPLYF. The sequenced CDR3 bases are TGCACCTGCAGTGCAGATGGAAGACAGAATTCGCCCCTCTAC.

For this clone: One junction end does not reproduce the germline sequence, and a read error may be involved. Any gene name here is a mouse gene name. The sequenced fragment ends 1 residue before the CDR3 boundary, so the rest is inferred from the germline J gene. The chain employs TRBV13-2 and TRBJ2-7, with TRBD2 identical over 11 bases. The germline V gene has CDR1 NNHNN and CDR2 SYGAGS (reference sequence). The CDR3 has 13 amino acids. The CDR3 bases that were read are TGTGCCAGCAGTGACCGGGACTGGGGGGAACAGTAC. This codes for CASSDRDWGEQY. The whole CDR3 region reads CASSDRDWGEQYF.

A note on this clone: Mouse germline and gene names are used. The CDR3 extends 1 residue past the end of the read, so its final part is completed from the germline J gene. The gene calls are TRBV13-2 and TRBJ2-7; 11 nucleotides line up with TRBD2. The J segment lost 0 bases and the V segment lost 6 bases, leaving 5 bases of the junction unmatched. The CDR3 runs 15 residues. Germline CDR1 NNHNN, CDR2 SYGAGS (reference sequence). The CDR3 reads CASDRLGGSSYEQYF. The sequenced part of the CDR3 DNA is TGTGCCAGCGACAGACTGGGGGGGAGCTCCTATGAACAGTAC.

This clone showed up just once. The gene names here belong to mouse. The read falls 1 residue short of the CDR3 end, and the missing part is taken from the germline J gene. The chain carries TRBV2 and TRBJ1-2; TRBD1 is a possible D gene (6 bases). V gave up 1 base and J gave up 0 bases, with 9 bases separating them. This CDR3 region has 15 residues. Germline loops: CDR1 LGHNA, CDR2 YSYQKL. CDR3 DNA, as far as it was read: TGTGCCAGCAGCCAAGTGGGGACAACAAACTCCGACTACACC. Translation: CASSQVGTTNSDYT. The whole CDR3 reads CASSQVGTTNSDYTF.

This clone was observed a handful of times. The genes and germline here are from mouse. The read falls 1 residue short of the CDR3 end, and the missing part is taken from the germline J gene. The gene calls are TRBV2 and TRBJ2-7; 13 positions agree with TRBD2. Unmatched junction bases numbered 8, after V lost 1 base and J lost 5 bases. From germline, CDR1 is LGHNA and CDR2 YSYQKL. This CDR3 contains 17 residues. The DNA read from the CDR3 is TGTGCCAGCAGCCAAGGGACTGGGGGGGCGCATTTAGATGAACAGTAC. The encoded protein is CASSQGTGGAHLDEQY. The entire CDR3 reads CASSQGTGGAHLDEQYF.

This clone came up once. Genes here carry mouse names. The CDR3 region is CASSYNYAEQFF. Partial CDR3 DNA: TGTGCCAGCAGCTATAACTATGCTGAGCAGTTC. The gene calls are TRBV4 and TRBJ2-1; D not certain. The missing CDR3 end, 1 residue past where the read stops, is filled in from the germline J gene. The ends were cut back, 3 bases at V and 0 bases at J, with 0 bases in the middle. The V gene's germline CDR1 is LGHDT and CDR2 YNNKQL (reference sequence). The CDR3 loop spans 12 amino acids.

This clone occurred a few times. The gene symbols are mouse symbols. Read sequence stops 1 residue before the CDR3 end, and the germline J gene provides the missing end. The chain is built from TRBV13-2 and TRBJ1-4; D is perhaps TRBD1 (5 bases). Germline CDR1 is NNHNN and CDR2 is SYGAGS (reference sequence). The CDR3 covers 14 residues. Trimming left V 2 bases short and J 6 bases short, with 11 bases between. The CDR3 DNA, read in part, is TGTGCCAGCGGTGAGCCGGGGGGACACGAAAGATTATTT. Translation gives CASGEPGGHERLF. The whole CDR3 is CASGEPGGHERLFF.

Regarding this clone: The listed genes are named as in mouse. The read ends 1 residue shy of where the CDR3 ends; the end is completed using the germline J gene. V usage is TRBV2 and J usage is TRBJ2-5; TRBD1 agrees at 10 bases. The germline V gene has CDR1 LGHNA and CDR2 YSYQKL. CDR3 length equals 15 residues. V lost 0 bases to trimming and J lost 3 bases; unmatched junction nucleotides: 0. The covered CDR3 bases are TGTGCCAGCAGCCAAGAGGGACAGGGGCAAGACACCCAGTAC. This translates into CASSQEGQGQDTQY. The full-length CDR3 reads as CASSQEGQGQDTQYF.

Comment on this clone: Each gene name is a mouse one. The sequenced CDR3 bases are TGTGCCTGGAGTCTAGCGGGCACCAGTGCAGAAACGCTGTAT. Its protein is CAWSLAGTSAETLY. The whole CDR3 sequence reads CAWSLAGTSAETLYF. The rearrangement joins TRBV31 to TRBJ2-3; no clear D. Read data end 1 residue before the CDR3 end; the end is taken from the germline J gene. Looked up from germline, CDR1 is GKSSPN and CDR2 is SITVG. The CDR3 length is 15 residues. V lost 0 bases to trimming and J lost 0 bases, with 10 bases between them.

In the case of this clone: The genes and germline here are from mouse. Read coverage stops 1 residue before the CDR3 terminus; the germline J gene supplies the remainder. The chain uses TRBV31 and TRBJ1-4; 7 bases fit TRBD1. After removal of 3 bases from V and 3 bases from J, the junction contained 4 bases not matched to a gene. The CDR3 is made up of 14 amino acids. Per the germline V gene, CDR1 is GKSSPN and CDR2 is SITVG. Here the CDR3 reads CAWSLTGTNERLFF. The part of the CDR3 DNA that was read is TGTGCCTGGAGCCTGACAGGGACCAACGAAAGATTATTT.

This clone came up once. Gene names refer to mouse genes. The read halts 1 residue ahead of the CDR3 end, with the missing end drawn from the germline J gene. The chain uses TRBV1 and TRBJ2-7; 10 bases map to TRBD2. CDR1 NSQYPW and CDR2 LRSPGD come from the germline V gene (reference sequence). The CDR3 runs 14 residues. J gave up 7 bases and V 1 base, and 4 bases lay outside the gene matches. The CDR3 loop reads CTCSAAGGALEQYF. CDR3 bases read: TGCACCTGCAGTGCAGCTGGGGGGGCGCTGGAACAGTAC.

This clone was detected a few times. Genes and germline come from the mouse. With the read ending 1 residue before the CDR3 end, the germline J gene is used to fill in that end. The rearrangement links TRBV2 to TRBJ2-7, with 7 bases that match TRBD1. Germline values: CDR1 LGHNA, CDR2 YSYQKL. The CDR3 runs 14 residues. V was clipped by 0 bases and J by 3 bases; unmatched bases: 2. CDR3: CASSQDAGGYEQYF. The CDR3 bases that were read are TGTGCCAGCAGCCAAGATGCAGGGGGCTATGAACAGTAC.

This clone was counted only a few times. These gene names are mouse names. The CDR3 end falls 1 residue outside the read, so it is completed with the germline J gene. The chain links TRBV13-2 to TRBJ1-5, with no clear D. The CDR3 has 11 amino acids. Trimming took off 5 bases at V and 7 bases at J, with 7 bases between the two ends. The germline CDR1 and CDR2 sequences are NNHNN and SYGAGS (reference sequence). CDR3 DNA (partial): TGTGCCAGCGGAACAAAACAGGCTCCGCTT. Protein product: CASGTKQAPL. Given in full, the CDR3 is CASGTKQAPLF.

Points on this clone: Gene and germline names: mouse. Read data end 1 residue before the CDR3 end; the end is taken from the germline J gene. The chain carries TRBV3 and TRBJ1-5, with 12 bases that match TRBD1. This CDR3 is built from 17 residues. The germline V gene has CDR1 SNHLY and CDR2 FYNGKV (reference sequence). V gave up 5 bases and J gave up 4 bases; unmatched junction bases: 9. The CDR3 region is CASSPRDRGRRNQAPLF. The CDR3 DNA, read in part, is TGTGCCAGCAGCCCCCGGGACAGGGGGCGCCGGAACCAGGCTCCGCTT.

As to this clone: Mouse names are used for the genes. The CDR3 bases that were read are TGTGCCACCGACAGGGGGGATAGTGCAGAAACGCTGTAT. Amino acids: CATDRGDSAETLY. The full CDR3 reads CATDRGDSAETLYF. This chain joins TRBV4 and TRBJ2-3, with 9 bases identical to TRBD1. Read coverage stops 1 residue before the CDR3 terminus; the germline J gene supplies the remainder. CDR3 length equals 14 residues. The V gene's germline CDR1 is LGHDT and CDR2 YNNKQL (reference sequence). Germline trimming cut 10 bases from V and 0 bases from J; bases unmatched to any gene: 5.

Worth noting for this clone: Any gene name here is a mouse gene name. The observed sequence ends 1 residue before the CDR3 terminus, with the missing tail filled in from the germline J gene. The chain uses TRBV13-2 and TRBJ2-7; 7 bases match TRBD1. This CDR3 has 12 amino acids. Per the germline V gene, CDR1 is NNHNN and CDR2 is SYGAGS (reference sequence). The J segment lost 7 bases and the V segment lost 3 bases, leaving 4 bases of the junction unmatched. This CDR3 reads CASGVDRDEQYF. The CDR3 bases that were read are TGTGCCAGCGGTGTCGACAGGGACGAACAGTAC.